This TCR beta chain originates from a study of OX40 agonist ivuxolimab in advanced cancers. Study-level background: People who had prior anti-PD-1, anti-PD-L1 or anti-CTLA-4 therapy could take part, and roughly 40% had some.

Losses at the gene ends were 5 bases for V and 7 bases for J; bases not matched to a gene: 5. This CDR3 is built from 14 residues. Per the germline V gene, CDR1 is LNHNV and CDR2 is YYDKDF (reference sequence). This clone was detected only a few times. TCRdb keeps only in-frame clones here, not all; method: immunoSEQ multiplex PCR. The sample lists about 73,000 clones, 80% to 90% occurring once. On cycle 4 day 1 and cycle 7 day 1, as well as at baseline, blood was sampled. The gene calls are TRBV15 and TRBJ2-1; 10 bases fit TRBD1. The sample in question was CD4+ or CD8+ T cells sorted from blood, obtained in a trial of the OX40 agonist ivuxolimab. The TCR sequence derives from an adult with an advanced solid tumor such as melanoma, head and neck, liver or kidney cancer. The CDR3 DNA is TGTGCCACCAGCCCCCGGACAGGGGGAAATGAGCAGTTCTTC. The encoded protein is CATSPRTGGNEQFF.